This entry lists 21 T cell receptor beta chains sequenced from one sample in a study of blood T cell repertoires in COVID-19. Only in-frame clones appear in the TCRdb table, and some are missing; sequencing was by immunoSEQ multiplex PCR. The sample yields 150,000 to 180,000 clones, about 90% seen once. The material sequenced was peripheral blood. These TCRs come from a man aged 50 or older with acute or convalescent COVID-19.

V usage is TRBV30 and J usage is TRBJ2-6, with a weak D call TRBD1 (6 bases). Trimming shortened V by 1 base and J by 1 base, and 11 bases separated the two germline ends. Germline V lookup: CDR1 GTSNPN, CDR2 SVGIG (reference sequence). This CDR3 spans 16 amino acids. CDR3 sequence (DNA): TGTGCCTGGAGTGCCTCAGGGGTTTCTGGGGCCAACGTCCTGACTTTC. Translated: CAWSASGVSGANVLTF.

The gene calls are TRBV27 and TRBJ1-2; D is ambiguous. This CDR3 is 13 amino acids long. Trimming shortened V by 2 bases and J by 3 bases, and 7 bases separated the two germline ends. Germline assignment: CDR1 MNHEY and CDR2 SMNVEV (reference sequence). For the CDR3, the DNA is TGTGCCAGCAGTTTACAGGCCCACTATGGCTACACCTTC. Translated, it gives CASSLQAHYGYTF.

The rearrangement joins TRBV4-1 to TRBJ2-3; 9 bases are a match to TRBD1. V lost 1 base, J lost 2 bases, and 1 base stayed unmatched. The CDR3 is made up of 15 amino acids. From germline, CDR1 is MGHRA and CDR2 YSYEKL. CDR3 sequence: CASSQGQGDTDTQYF. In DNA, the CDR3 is TGCGCCAGCAGCCAAGGACAGGGGGACACAGATACGCAGTATTTT.

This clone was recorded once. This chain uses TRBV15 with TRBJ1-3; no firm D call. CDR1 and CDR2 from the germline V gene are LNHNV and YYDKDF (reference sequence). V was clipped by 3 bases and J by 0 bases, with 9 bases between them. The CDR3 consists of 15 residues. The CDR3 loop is CATSRGQYSGNTIYF. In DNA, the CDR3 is TGTGCCACCAGCAGGGGCCAATACTCTGGAAACACCATATATTTT.

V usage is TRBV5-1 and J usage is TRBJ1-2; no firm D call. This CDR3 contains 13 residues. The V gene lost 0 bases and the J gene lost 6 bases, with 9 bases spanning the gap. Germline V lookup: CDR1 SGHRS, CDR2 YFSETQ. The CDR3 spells CASSLARADGYTF. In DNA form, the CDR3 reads TGCGCCAGCAGCTTGGCGCGGGCCGATGGCTACACCTTC.

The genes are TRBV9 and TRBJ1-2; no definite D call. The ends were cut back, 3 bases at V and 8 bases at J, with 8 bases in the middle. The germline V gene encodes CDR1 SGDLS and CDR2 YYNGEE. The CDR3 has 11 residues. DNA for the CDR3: TGTGCCAGCAGCGACATCCAGGGCTACACCTTC. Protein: CASSDIQGYTF. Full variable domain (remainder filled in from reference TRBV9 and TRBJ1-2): DSGVTQTPKHLITATGQRVTLRCSPRSGDLSVYWYQQSLDQGLQFLIQYYNGEERAKGNILERFSAQQFPDLHSELNLSSLELGDSALYFCASSDIQGYTFGSGTRLTVV.

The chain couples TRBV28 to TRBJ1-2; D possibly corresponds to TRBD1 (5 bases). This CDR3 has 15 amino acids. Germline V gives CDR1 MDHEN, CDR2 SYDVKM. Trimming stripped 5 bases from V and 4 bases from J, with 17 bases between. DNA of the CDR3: TGTGCCAGCAGTCAACGCCAGGGATGGGGCTATGGCTACACCTTC. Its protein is CASSQRQGWGYGYTF.

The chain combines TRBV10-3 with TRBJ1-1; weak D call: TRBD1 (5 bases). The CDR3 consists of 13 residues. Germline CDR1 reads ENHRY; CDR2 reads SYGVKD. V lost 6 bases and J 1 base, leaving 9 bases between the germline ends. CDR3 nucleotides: TGTGCCATCAGAAAAGGGGAGAACACTGAAGCTTTCTTT. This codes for CAIRKGENTEAFF.

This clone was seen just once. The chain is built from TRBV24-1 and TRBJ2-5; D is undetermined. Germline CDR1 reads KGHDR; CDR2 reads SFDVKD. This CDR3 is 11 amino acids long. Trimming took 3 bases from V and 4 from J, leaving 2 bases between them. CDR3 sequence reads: CATSDRETQYF. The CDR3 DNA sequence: TGTGCCACCAGTGATCGAGAGACCCAGTACTTC.

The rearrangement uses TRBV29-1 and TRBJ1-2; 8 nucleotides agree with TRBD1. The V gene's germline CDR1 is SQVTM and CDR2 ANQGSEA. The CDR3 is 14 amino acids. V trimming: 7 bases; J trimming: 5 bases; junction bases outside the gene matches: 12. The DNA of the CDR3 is TGCAGCGCACTAGAGGCAGGGGGCGAATATGGCTACACCTTC. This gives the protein CSALEAGGEYGYTF.

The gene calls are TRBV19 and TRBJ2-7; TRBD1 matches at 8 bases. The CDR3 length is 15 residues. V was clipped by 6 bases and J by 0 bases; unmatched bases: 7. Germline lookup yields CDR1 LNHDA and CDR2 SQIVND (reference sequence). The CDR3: CASRNGTGISYEQYF. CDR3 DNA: TGTGCCAGTAGAAACGGGACAGGTATCTCCTACGAGCAGTACTTC.

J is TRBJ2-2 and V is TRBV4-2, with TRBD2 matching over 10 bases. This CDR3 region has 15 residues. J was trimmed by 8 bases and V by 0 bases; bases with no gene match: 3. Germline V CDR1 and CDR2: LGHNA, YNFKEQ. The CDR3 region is CASSQEASGGGELFF. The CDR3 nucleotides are TGTGCCAGCAGCCAAGAGGCTAGCGGGGGTGGGGAGCTGTTTTTT.

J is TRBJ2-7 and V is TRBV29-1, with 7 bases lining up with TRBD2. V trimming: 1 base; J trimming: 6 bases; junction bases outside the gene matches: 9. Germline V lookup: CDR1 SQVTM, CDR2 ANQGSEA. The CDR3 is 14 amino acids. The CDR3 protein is CSVEVGGSHSEQYF. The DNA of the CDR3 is TGCAGCGTTGAAGTGGGCGGGAGCCACAGCGAGCAGTACTTC.

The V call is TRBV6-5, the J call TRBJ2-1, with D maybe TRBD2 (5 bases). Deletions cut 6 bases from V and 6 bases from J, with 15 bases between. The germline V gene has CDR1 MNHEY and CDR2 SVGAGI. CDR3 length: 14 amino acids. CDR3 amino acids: CASRYINLANEQFF. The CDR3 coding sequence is TGTGCCAGCAGATACATCAACCTAGCCAATGAGCAGTTCTTC.

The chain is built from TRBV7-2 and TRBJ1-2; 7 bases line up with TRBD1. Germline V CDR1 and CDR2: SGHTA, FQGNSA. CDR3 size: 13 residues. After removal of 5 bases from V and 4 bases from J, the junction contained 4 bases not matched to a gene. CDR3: CASSTGQIYGYTF. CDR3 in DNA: TGTGCCAGCAGCACGGGACAGATCTATGGCTACACCTTC.

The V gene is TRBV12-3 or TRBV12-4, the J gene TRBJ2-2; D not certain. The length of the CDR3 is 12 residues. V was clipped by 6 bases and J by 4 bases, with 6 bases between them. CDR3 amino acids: CASSPLTGELFF. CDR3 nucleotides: TGTGCCAGCAGCCCCCTCACCGGGGAGCTGTTTTTT.

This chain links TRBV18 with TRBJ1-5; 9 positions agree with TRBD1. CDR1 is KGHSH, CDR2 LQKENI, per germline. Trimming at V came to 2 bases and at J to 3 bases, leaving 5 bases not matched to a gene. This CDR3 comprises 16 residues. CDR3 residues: CASSPNRDRDNQPQHF. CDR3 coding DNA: TGTGCCAGCTCACCAAATAGGGACAGGGACAATCAGCCCCAGCATTTT. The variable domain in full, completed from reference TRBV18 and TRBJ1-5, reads NAGVMQNPRHLVRRRGQEARLRCSPMKGHSHVYWYRQLPEEGLKFMVYLQKENIIDESGMPKERFSAEFPKEGPSILRIQQVVRGDSAAYFCASSPNRDRDNQPQHFGDGTRLSIL.

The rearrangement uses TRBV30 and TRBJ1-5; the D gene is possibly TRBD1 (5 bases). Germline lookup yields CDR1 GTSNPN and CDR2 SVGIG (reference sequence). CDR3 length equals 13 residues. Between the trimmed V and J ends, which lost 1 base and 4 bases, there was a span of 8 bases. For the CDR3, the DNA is TGTGCCTGGAGTGAGGGGTTTAATCAGCCCCAGCATTTT. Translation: CAWSEGFNQPQHF.

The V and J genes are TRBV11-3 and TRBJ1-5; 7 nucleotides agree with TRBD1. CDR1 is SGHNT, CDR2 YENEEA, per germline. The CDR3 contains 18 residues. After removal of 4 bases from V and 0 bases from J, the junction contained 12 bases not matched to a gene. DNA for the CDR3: TGTGCCAGCAGCTACTCTGCTAACGGGACAGATAGCAATCAGCCCCAGCATTTT. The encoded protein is CASSYSANGTDSNQPQHF.

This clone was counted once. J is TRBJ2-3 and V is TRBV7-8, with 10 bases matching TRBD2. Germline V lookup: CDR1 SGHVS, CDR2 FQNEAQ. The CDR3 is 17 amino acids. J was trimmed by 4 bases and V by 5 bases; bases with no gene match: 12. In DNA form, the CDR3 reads TGTGCCAGCAGCCCCACCGGGATGCTAGCGGGAGCAGATACGCAGTATTTT. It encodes CASSPTGMLAGADTQYF.

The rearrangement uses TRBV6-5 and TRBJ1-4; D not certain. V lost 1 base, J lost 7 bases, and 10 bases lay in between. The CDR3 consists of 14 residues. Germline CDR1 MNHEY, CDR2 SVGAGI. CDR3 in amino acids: CASSYYATVEKLFF. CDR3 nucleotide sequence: TGTGCCAGCAGTTACTATGCTACGGTTGAAAAACTGTTTTTT.